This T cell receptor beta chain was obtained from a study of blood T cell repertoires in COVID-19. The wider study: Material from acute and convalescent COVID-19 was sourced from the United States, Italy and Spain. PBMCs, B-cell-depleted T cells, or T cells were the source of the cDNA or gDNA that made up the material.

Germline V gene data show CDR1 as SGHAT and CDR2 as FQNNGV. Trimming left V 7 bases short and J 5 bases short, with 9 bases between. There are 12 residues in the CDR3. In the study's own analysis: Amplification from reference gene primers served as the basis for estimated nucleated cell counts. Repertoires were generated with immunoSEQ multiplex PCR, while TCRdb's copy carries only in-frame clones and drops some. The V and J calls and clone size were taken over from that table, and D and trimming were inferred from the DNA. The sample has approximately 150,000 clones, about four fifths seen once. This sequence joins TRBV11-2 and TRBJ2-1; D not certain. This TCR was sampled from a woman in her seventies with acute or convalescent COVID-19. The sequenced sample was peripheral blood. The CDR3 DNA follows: TGTGCCAGCAACAACTACGACAATGAGCAGTTCTTC. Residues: CASNNYDNEQFF.